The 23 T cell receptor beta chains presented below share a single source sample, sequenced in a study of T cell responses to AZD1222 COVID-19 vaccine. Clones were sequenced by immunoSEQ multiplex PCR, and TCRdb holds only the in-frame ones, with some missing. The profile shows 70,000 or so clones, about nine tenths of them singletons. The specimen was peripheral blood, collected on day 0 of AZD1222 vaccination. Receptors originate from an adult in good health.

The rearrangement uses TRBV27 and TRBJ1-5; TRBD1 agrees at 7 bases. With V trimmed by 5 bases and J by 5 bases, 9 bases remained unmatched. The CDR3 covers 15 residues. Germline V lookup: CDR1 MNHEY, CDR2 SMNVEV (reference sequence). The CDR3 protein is CASSPRPGGDQPQHF. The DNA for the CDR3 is TGTGCCAGCAGTCCCCGTCCAGGGGGGGATCAGCCCCAGCATTTT.

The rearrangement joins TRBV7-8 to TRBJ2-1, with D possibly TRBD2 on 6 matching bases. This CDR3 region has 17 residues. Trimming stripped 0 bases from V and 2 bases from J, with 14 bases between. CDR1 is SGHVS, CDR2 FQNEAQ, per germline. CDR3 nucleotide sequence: TGTGCCAGCAGCTTAGCGTGGGCAGGGAGGCCCTACAATGAGCAGTTCTTC. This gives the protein CASSLAWAGRPYNEQFF.

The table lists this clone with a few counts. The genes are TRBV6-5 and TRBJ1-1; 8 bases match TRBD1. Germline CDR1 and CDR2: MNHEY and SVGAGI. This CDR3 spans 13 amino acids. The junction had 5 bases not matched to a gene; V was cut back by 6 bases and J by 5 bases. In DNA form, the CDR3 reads TGTGCCAGCAGCACACGGGACAGGACTGAAGCTTTCTTT. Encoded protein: CASSTRDRTEAFF.

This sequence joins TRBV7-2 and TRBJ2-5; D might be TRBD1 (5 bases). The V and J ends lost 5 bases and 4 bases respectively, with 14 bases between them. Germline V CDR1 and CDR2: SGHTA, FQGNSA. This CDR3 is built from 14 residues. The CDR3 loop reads CASSPIRDRETQYF. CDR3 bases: TGTGCCAGCAGCCCCATCAGGGATCGAGAGACCCAGTACTTC. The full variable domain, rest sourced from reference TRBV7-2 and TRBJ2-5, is GAGVSQSPSNKVTEKGKDVELRCDPISGHTALYWYRQSLGQGLEFLIYFQGNSAPDKSGLPSDRFSAERTGGSVSTLTIQRTQQEDSAVYLCASSPIRDRETQYFGPGTRLLVL.

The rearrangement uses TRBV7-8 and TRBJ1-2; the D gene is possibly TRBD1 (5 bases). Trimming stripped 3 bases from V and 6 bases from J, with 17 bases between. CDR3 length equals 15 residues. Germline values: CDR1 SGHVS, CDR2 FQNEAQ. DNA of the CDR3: TGTGCCAGCAGCTTCGCCAGTCACGCGGGGCATGGCTACACCTTC. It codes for CASSFASHAGHGYTF.

This CDR3 is CASSWTAEAFF. In nucleotides, the CDR3 is TGTGCCAGCAGCTGGACAGCTGAAGCTTTCTTT. The rearrangement joins TRBV5-5 to TRBJ1-1; the D gene is possibly TRBD1 (6 bases). CDR1 and CDR2 (germline): SGHKS, YYEKEE (reference sequence). The V end lost 3 bases, the J end lost 6 bases, and 6 bases lay between the germline ends. CDR3 length equals 11 residues.

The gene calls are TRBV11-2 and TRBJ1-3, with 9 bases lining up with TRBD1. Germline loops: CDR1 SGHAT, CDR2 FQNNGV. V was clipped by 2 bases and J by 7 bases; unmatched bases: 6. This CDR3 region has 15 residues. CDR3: CASSLSGQGRNTIYF. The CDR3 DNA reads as TGTGCCAGCAGCTTATCGGGACAGGGACGCAACACCATATATTTT.

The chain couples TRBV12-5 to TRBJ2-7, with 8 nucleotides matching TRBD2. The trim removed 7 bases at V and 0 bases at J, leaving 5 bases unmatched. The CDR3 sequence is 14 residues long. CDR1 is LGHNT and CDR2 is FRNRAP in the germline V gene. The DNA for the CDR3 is TGTGCTAGTGTGACTAGCGCGAGCTCCTACGAGCAGTACTTC. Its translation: CASVTSASSYEQYF.

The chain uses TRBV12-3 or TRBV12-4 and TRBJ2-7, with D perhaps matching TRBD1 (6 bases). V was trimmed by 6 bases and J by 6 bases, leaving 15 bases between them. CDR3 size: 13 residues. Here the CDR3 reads CASRPHTGSEQYF. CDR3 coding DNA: TGTGCCAGCAGGCCCCATACAGGGAGCGAGCAGTACTTC.

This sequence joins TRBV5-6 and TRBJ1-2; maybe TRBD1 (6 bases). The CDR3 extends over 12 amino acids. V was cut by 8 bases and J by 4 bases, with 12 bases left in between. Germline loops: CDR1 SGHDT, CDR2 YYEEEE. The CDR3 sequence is CASRDRIYGYTF. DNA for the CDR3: TGTGCCAGTAGAGACAGGATCTATGGCTACACCTTC. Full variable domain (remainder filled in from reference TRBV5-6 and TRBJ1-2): DAGVTQSPTHLIKTRGQQVTLRCSPKSGHDTVSWYQQALGQGPQFIFQYYEEEERQRGNFPDRFSGHQFPNYSSELNVNALLLGDSALYLCASRDRIYGYTFGSGTRLTVV.

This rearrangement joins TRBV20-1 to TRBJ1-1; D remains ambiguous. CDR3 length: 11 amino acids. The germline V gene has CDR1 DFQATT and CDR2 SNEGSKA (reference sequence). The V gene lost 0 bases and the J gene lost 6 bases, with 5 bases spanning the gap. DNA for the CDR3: TGCAGTGCTAGAGATAGTTCTGAAGCTTTCTTT. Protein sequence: CSARDSSEAFF.

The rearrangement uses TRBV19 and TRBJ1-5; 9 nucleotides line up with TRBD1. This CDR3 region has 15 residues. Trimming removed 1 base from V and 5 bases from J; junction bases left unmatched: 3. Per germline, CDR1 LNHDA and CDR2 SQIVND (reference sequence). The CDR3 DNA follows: TGTGCCAGTAGTATAGGGGGACAGGGTGATCAGCCCCAGCATTTT. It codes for CASSIGGQGDQPQHF.

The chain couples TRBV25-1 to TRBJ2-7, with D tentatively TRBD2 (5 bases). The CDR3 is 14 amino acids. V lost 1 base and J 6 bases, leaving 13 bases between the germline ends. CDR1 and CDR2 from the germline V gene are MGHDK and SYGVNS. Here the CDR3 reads CASSESPGLPEQYF. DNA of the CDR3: TGTGCCAGCAGTGAATCGCCCGGACTGCCCGAGCAGTACTTC.

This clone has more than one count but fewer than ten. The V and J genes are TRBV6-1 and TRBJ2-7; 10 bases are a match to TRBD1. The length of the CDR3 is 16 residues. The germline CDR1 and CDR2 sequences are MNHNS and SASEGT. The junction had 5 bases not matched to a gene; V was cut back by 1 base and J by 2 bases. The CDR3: CASSEGPGTGAYEQYF. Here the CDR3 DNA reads TGTGCCAGCAGTGAAGGACCCGGGACAGGGGCCTACGAGCAGTACTTC.

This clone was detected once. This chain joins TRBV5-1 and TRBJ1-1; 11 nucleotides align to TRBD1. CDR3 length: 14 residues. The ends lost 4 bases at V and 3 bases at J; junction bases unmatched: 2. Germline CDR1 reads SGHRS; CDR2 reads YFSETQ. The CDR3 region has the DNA TGCGCCAGCAGCGGACAGGGGGCGCACACTGAAGCTTTCTTT. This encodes CASSGQGAHTEAFF.

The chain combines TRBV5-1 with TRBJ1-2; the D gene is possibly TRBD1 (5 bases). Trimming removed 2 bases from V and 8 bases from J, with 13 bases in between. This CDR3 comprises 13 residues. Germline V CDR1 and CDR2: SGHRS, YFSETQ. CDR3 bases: TGCGCCAGCAGCTTAGGGACGGGCCGGGGCTACACCTTC. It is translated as CASSLGTGRGYTF.

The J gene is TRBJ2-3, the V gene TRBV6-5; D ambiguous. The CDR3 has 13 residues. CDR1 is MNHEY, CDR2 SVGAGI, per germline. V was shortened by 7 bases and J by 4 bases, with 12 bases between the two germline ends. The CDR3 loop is CASTIRDPDTQYF. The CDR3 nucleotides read TGTGCCAGCACTATACGTGACCCAGATACGCAGTATTTT.

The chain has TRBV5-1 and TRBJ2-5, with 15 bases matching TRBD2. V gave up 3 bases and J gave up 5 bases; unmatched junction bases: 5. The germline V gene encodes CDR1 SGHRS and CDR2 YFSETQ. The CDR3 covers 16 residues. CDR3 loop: CASSSWTSGGAETQYF. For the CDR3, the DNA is TGCGCCAGCAGCTCCTGGACTAGCGGGGGGGCCGAGACCCAGTACTTC.

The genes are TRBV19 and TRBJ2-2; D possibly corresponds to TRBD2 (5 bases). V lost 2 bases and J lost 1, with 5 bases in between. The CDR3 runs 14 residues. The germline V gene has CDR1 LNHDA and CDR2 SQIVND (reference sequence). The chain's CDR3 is CASSIRGNTGELFF. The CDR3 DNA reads TGTGCCAGTAGTATACGGGGGAACACCGGGGAGCTGTTTTTT.

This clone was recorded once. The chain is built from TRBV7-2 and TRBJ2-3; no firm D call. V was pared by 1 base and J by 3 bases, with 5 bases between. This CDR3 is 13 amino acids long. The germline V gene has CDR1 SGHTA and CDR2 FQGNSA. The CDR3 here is CASSLVMTDTQYF. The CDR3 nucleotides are TGTGCCAGCAGCTTAGTAATGACAGATACGCAGTATTTT.

The CDR3 region is CASSLAVARAFANTGELFF. CDR3 sequence (DNA): TGTGCCAGCAGCTTAGCGGTGGCCCGGGCGTTCGCGAACACCGGGGAGCTGTTTTTT. The V call is TRBV13, the J call TRBJ2-2; D remains ambiguous. There are 19 residues in the CDR3. The V and J ends lost 1 base and 0 bases respectively, with 18 bases between them. Germline-derived CDR1 and CDR2 are PRHDT and FYEKMQ (reference sequence).

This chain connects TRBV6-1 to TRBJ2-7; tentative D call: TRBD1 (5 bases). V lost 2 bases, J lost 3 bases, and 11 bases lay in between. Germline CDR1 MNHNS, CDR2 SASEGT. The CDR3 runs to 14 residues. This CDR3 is CASSENGAVYEQYF. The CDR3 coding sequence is TGTGCCAGCAGTGAAAATGGGGCAGTCTACGAGCAGTACTTC.

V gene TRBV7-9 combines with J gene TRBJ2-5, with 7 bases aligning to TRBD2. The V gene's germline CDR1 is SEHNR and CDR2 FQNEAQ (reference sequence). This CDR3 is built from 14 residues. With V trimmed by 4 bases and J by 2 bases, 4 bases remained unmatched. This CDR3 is CASSSLRGQETQYF. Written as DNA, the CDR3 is TGTGCCAGCAGCTCATTGCGGGGGCAAGAGACCCAGTACTTC.